Listed below are T cell receptor beta chains from one sample, sequenced in a study of lymphopenia after photon versus proton radiotherapy. Profiling relied on immunoSEQ multiplex PCR, and the TCRdb table lists in-frame clones only, not all of them. The sample records 75,000 to 95,000 clones, about 86% being singletons. Sequencing was performed on peripheral blood, taken from a patient treated with proton-based radiotherapy. These receptor sequences come from a man in his 60s with pancreatic cancer. CDR3s include the opening cysteine and the closing phenylalanine or tryptophan. Each record gives: J gene, clone size, V gene, CDR3 length, D gene, CDR3 DNA, CDR3 protein. D genes are given only for firm matches. Size is omitted from some rows. Given values are once, few, many or a class for expanded clones.

j_call: TRBJ2-1
clone_size: NA
v_call: TRBV15
cdr3_length: 14
d_call: NA
cdr3_nt: TGTGCCACCAGCAGGAGGACGGTGGGCAATGAGCAGTTCTTC
cdr3_aa: CATSRRTVGNEQFF

j_call: TRBJ2-5
clone_size: few
v_call: TRBV28
cdr3_length: 15
d_call: TRBD1
cdr3_nt: TGTGCCAGCAGTGCCAGGGGGCAGGTTGGAGAGACCCAGTACTTC
cdr3_aa: CASSARGQVGETQYF

j_call: TRBJ1-1
clone_size: NA
v_call: TRBV5-4
cdr3_length: 13
d_call: NA
cdr3_nt: TGTGCCAGCAGCTCGGCGCCGAACACTGAAGCTTTCTTT
cdr3_aa: CASSSAPNTEAFF

j_call: TRBJ2-7
clone_size: few
v_call: TRBV6-1
cdr3_length: 12
d_call: NA
cdr3_nt: TGTGCCAGCAGCCGGGTTTCCTACGAGCAGTACTTC
cdr3_aa: CASSRVSYEQYF

j_call: TRBJ1-1
clone_size: NA
v_call: TRBV5-5
cdr3_length: 14
d_call: NA
cdr3_nt: TGTGCCAGCAGCATCCGGGACTTATACACTGAAGCTTTCTTT
cdr3_aa: CASSIRDLYTEAFF

j_call: TRBJ2-2
clone_size: once
v_call: TRBV28
cdr3_length: 15
d_call: NA
cdr3_nt: TGTGCCAGCAGGTTCCCTGGGGCTGGGACCGGGGAGCTGTTTTTT
cdr3_aa: CASRFPGAGTGELFF

j_call: TRBJ2-4
clone_size: NA
v_call: TRBV5-6
cdr3_length: 17
d_call: TRBD2
cdr3_nt: TGTGCCAGCAGCTCCCCGTCGGTAGCGGGAGCCAAAAACATTCAGTACTTC
cdr3_aa: CASSSPSVAGAKNIQYF

j_call: TRBJ2-7
clone_size: NA
v_call: TRBV5-1
cdr3_length: 15
d_call: TRBD1
cdr3_nt: TGCGCCAGCAGCACTATTGGGACAGGGAAGAGGGAGCAGTACTTC
cdr3_aa: CASSTIGTGKREQYF

j_call: TRBJ2-1
clone_size: NA
v_call: TRBV27
cdr3_length: 17
d_call: TRBD1
cdr3_nt: TGTGCCAGCAGTTTCCTACAGGGGGCGTTCTCCTACAATGAGCAGTTCTTC
cdr3_aa: CASSFLQGAFSYNEQFF

j_call: TRBJ2-1
clone_size: NA
v_call: TRBV6-1
cdr3_length: 12
d_call: TRBD2
cdr3_nt: TGTGCCGCCGGGAGGGCCTGGGTTGAGCAGTTCTTC
cdr3_aa: CAAGRAWVEQFF

j_call: TRBJ2-7
clone_size: few
v_call: TRBV5-1
cdr3_length: 14
d_call: NA
cdr3_nt: TGCGCCAGCAGTTATGGCGACACCTCCTACGAGCAGTACTTC
cdr3_aa: CASSYGDTSYEQYF

j_call: TRBJ2-7
clone_size: NA
v_call: TRBV5-1
cdr3_length: 15
d_call: TRBD2
cdr3_nt: TGCGCCAGCAGCTTCCTAGCGGGAGGGCTCCACGAGCAGTACTTC
cdr3_aa: CASSFLAGGLHEQYF

j_call: TRBJ2-7
clone_size: NA
v_call: TRBV5-6
cdr3_length: 16
d_call: NA
cdr3_nt: TGTGCCAGCAGCTTGGCTCCCGGGACCTCCTTCTACGAGCAGTACTTC
cdr3_aa: CASSLAPGTSFYEQYF

j_call: TRBJ1-5
clone_size: NA
v_call: TRBV4-1
cdr3_length: 16
d_call: TRBD1
cdr3_nt: TGCGCCAGCAGCCAAGTAATAGCAGGGGGGGATCAGCCCCAGCATTTT
cdr3_aa: CASSQVIAGGDQPQHF

j_call: TRBJ2-1
clone_size: NA
v_call: TRBV14
cdr3_length: 14
d_call: NA
cdr3_nt: TGTGCCAGCAGCCAAGAGATCAGGGCGGGTGAGCAGTTCTTC
cdr3_aa: CASSQEIRAGEQFF

j_call: TRBJ2-7
clone_size: NA
v_call: TRBV5-6
cdr3_length: 11
d_call: NA
cdr3_nt: TGTGCCAGCAGCGTCGGAGGGCAGCAGTACTTC
cdr3_aa: CASSVGGQQYF

j_call: TRBJ1-1
clone_size: NA
v_call: TRBV28
cdr3_length: 12
d_call: NA
cdr3_nt: TGTGCCAGCAGTTCTGGTGGGACTGAAGCTTTCTTT
cdr3_aa: CASSSGGTEAFF

j_call: TRBJ1-5
clone_size: many
v_call: TRBV11-2
cdr3_length: 15
d_call: NA
cdr3_nt: TGTGCCAGCAGTCCCGCGGGGGTTTCCCTTCAGCCCCAGCATTTT
cdr3_aa: CASSPAGVSLQPQHF

j_call: TRBJ2-2
clone_size: NA
v_call: TRBV5-1
cdr3_length: 17
d_call: NA
cdr3_nt: TGCGCCAGCATGTGGGGAAACAGACCCTCCAGCACCGGGGAGCTGTTTTTT
cdr3_aa: CASMWGNRPSSTGELFF

j_call: TRBJ1-5
clone_size: few
v_call: TRBV7-2
cdr3_length: 14
d_call: TRBD1
cdr3_nt: TGTGCCAGCAGCTTGACAGGGGCTGGGCAGCCCCAGCATTTT
cdr3_aa: CASSLTGAGQPQHF

j_call: TRBJ2-3
clone_size: once
v_call: TRBV7-2
cdr3_length: 15
d_call: TRBD2
cdr3_nt: TGTGCCAGCAGACGTAGCGGGGGAGCCGGAGATACGCAGTATTTT
cdr3_aa: CASRRSGGAGDTQYF

j_call: TRBJ2-5
clone_size: NA
v_call: TRBV10-2
cdr3_length: 13
d_call: NA
cdr3_nt: TGCGCCAGCAGTGACTCGCGACAAGAGACCCAGTACTTC
cdr3_aa: CASSDSRQETQYF

j_call: TRBJ1-4
clone_size: NA
v_call: TRBV6-1
cdr3_length: 16
d_call: TRBD1
cdr3_nt: TGTGCCAGCAGTGCGGGACAGGGCTCCTCTAATGAAAAACTGTTTTTT
cdr3_aa: CASSAGQGSSNEKLFF

j_call: TRBJ2-4
clone_size: few
v_call: TRBV5-4
cdr3_length: 15
d_call: NA
cdr3_nt: TGTGCCAGCAGCTCCCCCGGAAGTGCCAAAAACATTCAGTACTTC
cdr3_aa: CASSSPGSAKNIQYF

j_call: TRBJ1-3
clone_size: NA
v_call: TRBV7-8
cdr3_length: 12
d_call: NA
cdr3_nt: TGTGCCAGCAGCTTCAGGCGGGACACCATATATTTT
cdr3_aa: CASSFRRDTIYF

j_call: TRBJ2-5
clone_size: NA
v_call: TRBV12-5
cdr3_length: 14
d_call: NA
cdr3_nt: TGTGCTAGTAGTAATTGGGGAGGTGACGAGACCCAGTACTTC
cdr3_aa: CASSNWGGDETQYF

j_call: TRBJ1-5
clone_size: NA
v_call: TRBV30
cdr3_length: 13
d_call: NA
cdr3_nt: TGTGCCTGGGACACGGGGGGTGGCCAGCCCCAGCATTTT
cdr3_aa: CAWDTGGGQPQHF

j_call: TRBJ2-7
clone_size: NA
v_call: TRBV10-3
cdr3_length: 18
d_call: TRBD2
cdr3_nt: TGTGCCATCAGTGAGAAAAGTTGGGGGACTAGAGACTTCTACGAGCAGTACTTC
cdr3_aa: CAISEKSWGTRDFYEQYF

j_call: TRBJ2-7
clone_size: NA
v_call: TRBV7-9
cdr3_length: 13
d_call: TRBD1
cdr3_nt: TGTGCCAGCAGCCGAGACCAGGGGGATGAGCAGTACTTC
cdr3_aa: CASSRDQGDEQYF

j_call: TRBJ2-5
clone_size: NA
v_call: TRBV15
cdr3_length: 17
d_call: TRBD1
cdr3_nt: TGTGCCACCAGCAGCGGGACAGGGGGCCAGGGGCGGGAGACCCAGTACTTC
cdr3_aa: CATSSGTGGQGRETQYF

j_call: TRBJ1-4
clone_size: NA
v_call: TRBV28
cdr3_length: 16
d_call: TRBD1
cdr3_nt: TGTGCCAGCAGCTACGGGACAGGGACACCTAATGAAAAACTGTTTTTT
cdr3_aa: CASSYGTGTPNEKLFF

j_call: TRBJ1-4
clone_size: few
v_call: TRBV25-1
cdr3_length: 15
d_call: TRBD1
cdr3_nt: TGTGCCAGCAGTGAAGGGACAGACCCTTTTGAAAAACTGTTTTTT
cdr3_aa: CASSEGTDPFEKLFF

j_call: TRBJ1-1
clone_size: NA
v_call: TRBV19
cdr3_length: 13
d_call: NA
cdr3_nt: TGTGCCAGTAGTAAATTTGAGAACACTGAAGCTTTCTTT
cdr3_aa: CASSKFENTEAFF

j_call: TRBJ1-1
clone_size: NA
v_call: TRBV29-1
cdr3_length: 14
d_call: NA
cdr3_nt: TGCAGCGTTGAGGTGGGGGGCCCCAATTCTCAAGCTTTCTTT
cdr3_aa: CSVEVGGPNSQAFF

j_call: TRBJ2-1
clone_size: NA
v_call: TRBV7-9
cdr3_length: 15
d_call: NA
cdr3_nt: TGTGCCAGCACCGACCTCCGGCTAGCGAGGGGGGAGCAGTTCTTC
cdr3_aa: CASTDLRLARGEQFF

j_call: TRBJ2-1
clone_size: once
v_call: TRBV6-5
cdr3_length: 13
d_call: TRBD2
cdr3_nt: TGTGCCTCCGCCGGGACTAGACGTGGTGAGCAGTTCTTC
cdr3_aa: CASAGTRRGEQFF

j_call: TRBJ2-3
clone_size: NA
v_call: TRBV6-1
cdr3_length: 14
d_call: NA
cdr3_nt: TGTGCCAGCAGTGAAGCGCGCATCACAGATACGCAGTATTTT
cdr3_aa: CASSEARITDTQYF

j_call: TRBJ1-2
clone_size: NA
v_call: TRBV6-5
cdr3_length: 14
d_call: NA
cdr3_nt: TGTGCCAGCAGTGCCGTGGGGGGAAACTATGGCTACACCTTC
cdr3_aa: CASSAVGGNYGYTF

j_call: TRBJ1-2
clone_size: NA
v_call: TRBV28
cdr3_length: 15
d_call: NA
cdr3_nt: TGTGCCAGCAGTTTACGTGGGGGAGCTAACTATGGCTACACCTTC
cdr3_aa: CASSLRGGANYGYTF

j_call: TRBJ1-2
clone_size: NA
v_call: TRBV11-2
cdr3_length: 13
d_call: NA
cdr3_nt: TGTGCCAGCAGCTTCTCCGCCGCGGGTGGCTACACCTTC
cdr3_aa: CASSFSAAGGYTF

j_call: TRBJ2-2
clone_size: NA
v_call: TRBV18
cdr3_length: 13
d_call: NA
cdr3_nt: TGTGCCAGCTCACCACGAATGAACGGGGAGCTGTTTTTT
cdr3_aa: CASSPRMNGELFF

j_call: TRBJ1-1
clone_size: NA
v_call: TRBV6-7
cdr3_length: 15
d_call: NA
cdr3_nt: TGTGCCAGCAGTTATCCCAGGGCTTTGAACACTGAAGCTTTCTTT
cdr3_aa: CASSYPRALNTEAFF

j_call: TRBJ2-7
clone_size: NA
v_call: TRBV10-3
cdr3_length: 14
d_call: NA
cdr3_nt: TGTGCCATCAGTGAGGACAGACGGTCCTACGAGCAGTACTTC
cdr3_aa: CAISEDRRSYEQYF

j_call: TRBJ2-5
clone_size: NA
v_call: TRBV5-4
cdr3_length: 14
d_call: NA
cdr3_nt: TGTGCCAGCAGCCCCACCAGGGATGGGGAGACCCAGTACTTC
cdr3_aa: CASSPTRDGETQYF